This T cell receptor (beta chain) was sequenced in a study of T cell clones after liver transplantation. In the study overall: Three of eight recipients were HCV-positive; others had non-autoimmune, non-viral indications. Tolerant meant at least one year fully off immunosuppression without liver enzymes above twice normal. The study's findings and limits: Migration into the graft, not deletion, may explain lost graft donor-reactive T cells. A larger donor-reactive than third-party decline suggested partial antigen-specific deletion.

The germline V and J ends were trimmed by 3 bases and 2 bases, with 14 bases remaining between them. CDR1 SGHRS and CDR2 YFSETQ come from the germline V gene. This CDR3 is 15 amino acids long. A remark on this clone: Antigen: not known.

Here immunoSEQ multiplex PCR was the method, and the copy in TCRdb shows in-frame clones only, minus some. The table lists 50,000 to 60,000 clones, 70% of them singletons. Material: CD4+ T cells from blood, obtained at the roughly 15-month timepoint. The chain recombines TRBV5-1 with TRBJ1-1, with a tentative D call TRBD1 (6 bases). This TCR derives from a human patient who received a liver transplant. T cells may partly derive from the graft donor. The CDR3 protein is CASSWLTGVNTEAFF. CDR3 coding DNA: TGCGCCAGCAGCTGGTTGACAGGAGTAAACACTGAAGCTTTCTTT.